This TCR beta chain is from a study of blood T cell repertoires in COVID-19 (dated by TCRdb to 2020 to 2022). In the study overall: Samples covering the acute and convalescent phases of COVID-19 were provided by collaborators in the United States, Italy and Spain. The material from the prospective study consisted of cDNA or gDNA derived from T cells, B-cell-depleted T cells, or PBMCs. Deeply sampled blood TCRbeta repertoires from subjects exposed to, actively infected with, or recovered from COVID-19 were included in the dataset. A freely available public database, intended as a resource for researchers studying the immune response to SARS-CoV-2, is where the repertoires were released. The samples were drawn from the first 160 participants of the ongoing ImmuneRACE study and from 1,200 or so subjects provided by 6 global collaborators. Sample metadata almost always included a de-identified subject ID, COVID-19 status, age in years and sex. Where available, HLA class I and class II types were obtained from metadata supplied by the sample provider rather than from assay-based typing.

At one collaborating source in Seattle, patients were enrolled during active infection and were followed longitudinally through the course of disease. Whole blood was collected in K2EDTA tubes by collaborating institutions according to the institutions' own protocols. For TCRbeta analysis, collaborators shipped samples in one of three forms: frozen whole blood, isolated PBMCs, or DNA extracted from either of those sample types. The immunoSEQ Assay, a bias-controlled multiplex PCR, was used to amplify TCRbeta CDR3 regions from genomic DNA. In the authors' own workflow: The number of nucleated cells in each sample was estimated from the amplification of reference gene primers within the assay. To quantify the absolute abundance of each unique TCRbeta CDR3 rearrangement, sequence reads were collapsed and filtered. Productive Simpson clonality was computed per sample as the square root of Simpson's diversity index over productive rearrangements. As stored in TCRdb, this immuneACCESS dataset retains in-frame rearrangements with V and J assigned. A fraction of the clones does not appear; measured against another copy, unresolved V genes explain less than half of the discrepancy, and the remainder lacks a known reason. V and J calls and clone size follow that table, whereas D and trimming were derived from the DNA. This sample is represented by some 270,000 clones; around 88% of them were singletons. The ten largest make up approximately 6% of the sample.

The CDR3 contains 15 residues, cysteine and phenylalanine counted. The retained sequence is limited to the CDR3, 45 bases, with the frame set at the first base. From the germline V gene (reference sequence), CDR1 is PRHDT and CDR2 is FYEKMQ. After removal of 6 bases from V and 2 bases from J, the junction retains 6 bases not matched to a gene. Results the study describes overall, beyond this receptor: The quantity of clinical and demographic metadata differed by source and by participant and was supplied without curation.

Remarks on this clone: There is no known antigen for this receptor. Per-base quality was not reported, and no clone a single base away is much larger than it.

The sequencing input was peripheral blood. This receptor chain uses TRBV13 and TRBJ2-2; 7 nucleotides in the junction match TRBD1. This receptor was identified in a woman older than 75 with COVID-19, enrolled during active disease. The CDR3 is CASRTGTVNTGELFF. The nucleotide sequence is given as TGTGCCAGCAGAACCGGGACAGTAAACACCGGGGAGCTGTTTTTT.